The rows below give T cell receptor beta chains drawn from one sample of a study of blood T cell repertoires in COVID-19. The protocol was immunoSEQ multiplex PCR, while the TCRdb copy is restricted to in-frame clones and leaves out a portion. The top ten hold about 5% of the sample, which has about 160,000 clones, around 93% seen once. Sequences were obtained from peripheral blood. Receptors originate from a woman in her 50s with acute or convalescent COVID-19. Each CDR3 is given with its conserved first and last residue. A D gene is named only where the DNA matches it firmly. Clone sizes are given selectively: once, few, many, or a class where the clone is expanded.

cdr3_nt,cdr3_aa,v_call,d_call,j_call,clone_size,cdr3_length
TGCGCCAGCAGCCCGTACAGGGGTGGTGGCTACACCTTC,CASSPYRGGGYTF,TRBV5-1,TRBD1,TRBJ1-2,NA,13
TGTGCCAGTAGTGCCGGGACAGGGGGAGGCACAGATACGCAGTATTTT,CASSAGTGGGTDTQYF,TRBV19,TRBD1,TRBJ2-3,NA,16
TGTGCCAGCAGTGAAGTCAGCTCTGGAAACACCATATATTTT,CASSEVSSGNTIYF,TRBV6-1,NA,TRBJ1-3,NA,14
TGTGCCAGCAGCTTAGACAGGGTAGCCGAGCAGTACTTC,CASSLDRVAEQYF,TRBV7-3,TRBD1,TRBJ2-7,NA,13
TGTGCCAGCAGCCCCGGGACAGGGTCCTACGAGCAGTACTTC,CASSPGTGSYEQYF,TRBV5-4,TRBD1,TRBJ2-7,NA,14
TGTGCCAGCAGCCCCTTAGGGCGGGACACTGAAGCTTTCTTT,CASSPLGRDTEAFF,TRBV14,NA,TRBJ1-1,NA,14
TGTGCCACCAGCCATCCCTCCGGGACAGGGGGAGAAAAACTGTTTTTT,CATSHPSGTGGEKLFF,TRBV24-1,TRBD1,TRBJ1-4,NA,16
TGTGCCAGCTCACCGTCTGTTGATCAGCCCCAGCATTTT,CASSPSVDQPQHF,TRBV18,NA,TRBJ1-5,NA,13
TGTGCCAGCAGTCCCCAGACAGGGGGTAGGGATACGCAGTATTTT,CASSPQTGGRDTQYF,TRBV5-4,TRBD1,TRBJ2-3,NA,15
TGTGCCAGTAGTTCCGCTAGCGGAGAGACCCAGTACTTC,CASSSASGETQYF,TRBV19,TRBD2,TRBJ2-5,NA,13
TGCAGTGCTAGTACCGAAGCGGGGGGTTCGAATGAGCAGTTCTTC,CSASTEAGGSNEQFF,TRBV20-1,TRBD2,TRBJ2-1,NA,15
TGTGCCAGCAGGCAAGGACACCTCTCTGGAAACACCATATATTTT,CASRQGHLSGNTIYF,TRBV6-6,NA,TRBJ1-3,NA,15
TGTGCCAGCAGCGGGCCCGGGACTAGCGGGGGTACAGATACGCAGTATTTT,CASSGPGTSGGTDTQYF,TRBV7-9,TRBD2,TRBJ2-3,few,17
TGTGCCAGCAGCCAAGATGGGGGGACAGATGCTGAAAAACTGTTTTTT,CASSQDGGTDAEKLFF,TRBV4-2,TRBD1,TRBJ1-4,NA,16
TGTGCCAGCAGCCAAGTACAGGGGATCGGGGAGCTGTTTTTT,CASSQVQGIGELFF,TRBV3-1/TRBV3-2,TRBD1,TRBJ2-2,NA,14
TGTGCCAGCAGTTGGGAACAGGGGAGAGATGAGCAGTTCTTC,CASSWEQGRDEQFF,TRBV6-2/TRBV6-3,TRBD1,TRBJ2-1,NA,14
TGTGCCAGCAGTCCGTATCCCGGACAGAACTATGGCTACACCTTC,CASSPYPGQNYGYTF,TRBV27,NA,TRBJ1-2,NA,15
TGTGCCAGCCAACCCGGTGGCGGCTACAATGAGCAGTTCTTC,CASQPGGGYNEQFF,TRBV27,NA,TRBJ2-1,NA,14
TGTGCCAGCAGTGATAGGACTAGCGGGCAGAAAGAGACCCAGTACTTC,CASSDRTSGQKETQYF,TRBV28,TRBD2,TRBJ2-5,NA,16
TGCGCCAGCACCGAGACAGGAGAGACCAACGAGCAGTACTTC,CASTETGETNEQYF,TRBV10-2,NA,TRBJ2-7,NA,14
TGTGCCATCAGTCAAGCCGGGACAGGGGTGAACACTGAAGCTTTCTTT,CAISQAGTGVNTEAFF,TRBV10-3,TRBD1,TRBJ1-1,NA,16
TGTGCCAGCACCCGCGGCCCGAGATATGGCTACACCTTC,CASTRGPRYGYTF,TRBV6-6,NA,TRBJ1-2,NA,13
TGTGCCAGTAGTCTCCGGGACAGGGGGCCTAACACCTTC,CASSLRDRGPNTF,TRBV19,TRBD1,TRBJ1-2,NA,13
TGTGCCAGCAGTTCCCGCACAGGGGCTCGGAACACTGAAGCTTTCTTT,CASSSRTGARNTEAFF,TRBV27,TRBD1,TRBJ1-1,once,16
TGTGCCAGCAGCTTAGGAGGACAGGGGGCATGGGAGCAGTACTTC,CASSLGGQGAWEQYF,TRBV13,TRBD1,TRBJ2-7,once,15
TGTGCCAGCAGCTTTATTCGAACTAGCGGGGGGCATGAGCAGTTCTTC,CASSFIRTSGGHEQFF,TRBV7-2,TRBD2,TRBJ2-1,few,16
TGTGCCAGCAGCCATGGGCTAGCGGACAATGAGCAGTTCTTC,CASSHGLADNEQFF,TRBV11-3,TRBD2,TRBJ2-1,NA,14
TGTGCCAGCAGCTTAGGTCCGGGAAATCCTGGCTACACCTTC,CASSLGPGNPGYTF,TRBV7-2,NA,TRBJ1-2,NA,14
TGTGCCAGCAGCCTGCGAGACAGGGAAGAGGGGTATGGCTACACCTTC,CASSLRDREEGYGYTF,TRBV3-1/TRBV3-2,TRBD1,TRBJ1-2,NA,16
TGTGCCAGCAGTTACTTGCCCGGGAACTATGGCTACACCTTC,CASSYLPGNYGYTF,TRBV6-2/TRBV6-3,NA,TRBJ1-2,NA,14
TGCGCCAGCAGCCCCGGACAGGGAAAGGGAAACACTGAAGCTTTCTTT,CASSPGQGKGNTEAFF,TRBV5-1,TRBD1,TRBJ1-1,NA,16
TGTGCCAGCAGCTTCGGCGGGAGGGCCGAGTTTGAGCAGTTCTTC,CASSFGGRAEFEQFF,TRBV5-4,TRBD2,TRBJ2-1,NA,15
TGCGCCAGCAGCCAGGGACAGGGGTCTAACACCGGGGAGCTGTTTTTT,CASSQGQGSNTGELFF,TRBV4-1,TRBD1,TRBJ2-2,NA,16
TGCGCCAGCAGCCATCCCCAGGGGGGAACGGATGAGCAGTTCTTC,CASSHPQGGTDEQFF,TRBV4-1,NA,TRBJ2-1,NA,15
TGCGCCAGCAGCCAAGATGCGTCAGGGGCCACCGGGGAGCTGTTTTTT,CASSQDASGATGELFF,TRBV4-3,NA,TRBJ2-2,NA,16
TGTGCCAGCAGCCATTCCTGGACTAGCGGGATCACAGATACGCAGTATTTT,CASSHSWTSGITDTQYF,TRBV6-2/TRBV6-3,TRBD2,TRBJ2-3,NA,17
TGTGCCATCAGTGAGTCCAGTCAGGGAACCTCAAGCTACGAGCAGTACTTC,CAISESSQGTSSYEQYF,TRBV10-3,NA,TRBJ2-7,NA,17
TGTGCCAGCAGCCGACTATCTTCACCCCTCCACTTT,CASSRLSSPLHF,TRBV7-8,NA,TRBJ1-6,NA,12
TGTGCCAGCAGCCTAAGACAGGGATCAGCGGGCTACACCTTC,CASSLRQGSAGYTF,TRBV2,TRBD1,TRBJ1-2,NA,14
TGTGCCAGCAGTGTGGGCTTAGAAGCTTTCTTT,CASSVGLEAFF,TRBV2,NA,TRBJ1-1,NA,11
TGTGCCATCAGTGAGTCGGGGCAGGGGTATCAGCCCCAGCATTTT,CAISESGQGYQPQHF,TRBV10-3,NA,TRBJ1-5,NA,15
TGTGCCAGCAGGCTAACAGGGTCGACCACTGAAGCTTTCTTT,CASRLTGSTTEAFF,TRBV6-4,NA,TRBJ1-1,NA,14
TGTGCAAGTCGCTTACCGGGACAGGGCTGCTATGGCTACACCTTC,CASRLPGQGCYGYTF,TRBV12-2,NA,TRBJ1-2,few,15
TGTGCCAGCAGCTTCAGGGGGTTAAATGGCTACACCTTC,CASSFRGLNGYTF,TRBV7-2,TRBD1,TRBJ1-2,NA,13
TGTGCCAGCAGCCCCTCAGGTGGGGCGTTGAACACTGAAGCTTTCTTT,CASSPSGGALNTEAFF,TRBV9,NA,TRBJ1-1,NA,16